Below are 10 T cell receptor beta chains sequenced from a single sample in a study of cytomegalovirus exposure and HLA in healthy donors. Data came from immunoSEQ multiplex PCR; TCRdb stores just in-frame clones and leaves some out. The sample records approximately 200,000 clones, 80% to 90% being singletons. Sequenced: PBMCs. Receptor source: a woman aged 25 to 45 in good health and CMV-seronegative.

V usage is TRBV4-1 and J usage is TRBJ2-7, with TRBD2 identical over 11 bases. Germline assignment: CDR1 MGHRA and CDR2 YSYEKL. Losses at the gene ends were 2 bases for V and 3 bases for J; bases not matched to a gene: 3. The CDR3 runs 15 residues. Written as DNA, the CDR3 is TGCGCCAGCAGCCAACCGACTAGCGGGGACTACGAGCAGTACTTC. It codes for CASSQPTSGDYEQYF.

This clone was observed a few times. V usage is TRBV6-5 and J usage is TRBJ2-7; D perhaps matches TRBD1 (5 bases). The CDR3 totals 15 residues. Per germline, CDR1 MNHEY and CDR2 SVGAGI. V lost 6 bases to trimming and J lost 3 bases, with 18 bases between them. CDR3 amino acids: CASRPDTTGNYEQYF. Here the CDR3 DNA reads TGTGCCAGCAGACCGGACACCACGGGCAACTACGAGCAGTACTTC.

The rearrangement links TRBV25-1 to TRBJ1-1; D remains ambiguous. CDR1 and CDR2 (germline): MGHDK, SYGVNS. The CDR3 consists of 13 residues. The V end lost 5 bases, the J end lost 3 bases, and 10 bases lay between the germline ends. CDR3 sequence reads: CASSRGSYTEAFF. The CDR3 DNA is TGTGCCAGCAGTCGAGGGTCATACACTGAAGCTTTCTTT.

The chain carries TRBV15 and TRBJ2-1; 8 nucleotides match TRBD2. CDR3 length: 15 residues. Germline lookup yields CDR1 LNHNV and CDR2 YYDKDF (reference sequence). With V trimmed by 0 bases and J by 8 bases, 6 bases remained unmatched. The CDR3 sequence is CATSREKAGGDEQFF. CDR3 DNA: TGTGCCACCAGCAGAGAAAAGGCGGGAGGCGATGAGCAGTTCTTC.

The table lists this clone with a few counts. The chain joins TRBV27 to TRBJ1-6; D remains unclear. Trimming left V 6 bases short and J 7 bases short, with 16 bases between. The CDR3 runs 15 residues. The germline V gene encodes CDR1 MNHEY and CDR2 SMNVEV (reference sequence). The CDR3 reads CASRVGGLENSPLHF. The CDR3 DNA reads TGTGCCAGCAGGGTGGGTGGCTTGGAGAATTCACCCCTCCACTTT.

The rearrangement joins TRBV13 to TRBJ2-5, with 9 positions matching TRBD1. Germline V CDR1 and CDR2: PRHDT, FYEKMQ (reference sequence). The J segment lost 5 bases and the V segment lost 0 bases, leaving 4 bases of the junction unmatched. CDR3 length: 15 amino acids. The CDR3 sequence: CASSLGQGARETQYF. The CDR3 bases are TGTGCCAGCAGCTTAGGACAGGGGGCGCGTGAGACCCAGTACTTC. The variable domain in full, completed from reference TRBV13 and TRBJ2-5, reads AAGVIQSPRHLIKEKRETATLKCYPIPRHDTVYWYQQGPGQDPQFLISFYEKMQSDKGSIPDRFSAQQFSDYHSELNMSSLELGDSALYFCASSLGQGARETQYFGPGTRLLVL.

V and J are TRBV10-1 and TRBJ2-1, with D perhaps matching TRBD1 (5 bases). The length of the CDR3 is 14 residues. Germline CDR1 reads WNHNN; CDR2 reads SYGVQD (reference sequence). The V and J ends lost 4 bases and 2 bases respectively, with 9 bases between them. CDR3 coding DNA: TGCGCCAGCAGTGCAGGGTTGCCCTACAATGAGCAGTTCTTC. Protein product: CASSAGLPYNEQFF.

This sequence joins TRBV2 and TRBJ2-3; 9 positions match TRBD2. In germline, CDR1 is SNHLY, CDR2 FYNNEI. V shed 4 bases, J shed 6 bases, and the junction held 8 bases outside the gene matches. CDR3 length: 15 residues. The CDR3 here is CASSGGGGAGDTQYF. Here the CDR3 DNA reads TGTGCCAGCAGTGGTGGCGGGGGGGCCGGGGATACGCAGTATTTT.

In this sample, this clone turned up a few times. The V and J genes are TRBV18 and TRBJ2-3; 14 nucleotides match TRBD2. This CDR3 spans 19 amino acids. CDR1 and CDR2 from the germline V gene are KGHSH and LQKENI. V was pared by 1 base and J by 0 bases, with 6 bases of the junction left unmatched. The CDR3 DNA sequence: TGTGCCAGCTCACCACTCCTCGGGACTAGCGGGGGTAGCACAGATACGCAGTATTTT. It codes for CASSPLLGTSGGSTDTQYF.

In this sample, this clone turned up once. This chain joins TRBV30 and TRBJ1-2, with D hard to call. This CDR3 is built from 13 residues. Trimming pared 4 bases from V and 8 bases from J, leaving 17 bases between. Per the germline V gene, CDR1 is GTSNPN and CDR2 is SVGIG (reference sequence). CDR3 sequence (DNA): TGTGCCTGGACACTCGGGATCTTCGGAGGCTACACCTTC. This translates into CAWTLGIFGGYTF.